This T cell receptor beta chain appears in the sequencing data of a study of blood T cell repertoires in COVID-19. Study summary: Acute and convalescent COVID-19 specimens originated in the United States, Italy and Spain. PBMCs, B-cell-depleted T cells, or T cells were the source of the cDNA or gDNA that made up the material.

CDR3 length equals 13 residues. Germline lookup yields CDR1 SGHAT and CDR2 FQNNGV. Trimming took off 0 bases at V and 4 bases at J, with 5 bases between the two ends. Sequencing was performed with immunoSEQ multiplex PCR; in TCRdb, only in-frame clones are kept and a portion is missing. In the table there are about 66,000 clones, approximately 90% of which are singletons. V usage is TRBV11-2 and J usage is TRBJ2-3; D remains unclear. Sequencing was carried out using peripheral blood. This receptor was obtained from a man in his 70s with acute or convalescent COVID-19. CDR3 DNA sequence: TGTGCCAGCAGCTTAGATCAGTCAGATACGCAGTATTTT. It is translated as CASSLDQSDTQYF.